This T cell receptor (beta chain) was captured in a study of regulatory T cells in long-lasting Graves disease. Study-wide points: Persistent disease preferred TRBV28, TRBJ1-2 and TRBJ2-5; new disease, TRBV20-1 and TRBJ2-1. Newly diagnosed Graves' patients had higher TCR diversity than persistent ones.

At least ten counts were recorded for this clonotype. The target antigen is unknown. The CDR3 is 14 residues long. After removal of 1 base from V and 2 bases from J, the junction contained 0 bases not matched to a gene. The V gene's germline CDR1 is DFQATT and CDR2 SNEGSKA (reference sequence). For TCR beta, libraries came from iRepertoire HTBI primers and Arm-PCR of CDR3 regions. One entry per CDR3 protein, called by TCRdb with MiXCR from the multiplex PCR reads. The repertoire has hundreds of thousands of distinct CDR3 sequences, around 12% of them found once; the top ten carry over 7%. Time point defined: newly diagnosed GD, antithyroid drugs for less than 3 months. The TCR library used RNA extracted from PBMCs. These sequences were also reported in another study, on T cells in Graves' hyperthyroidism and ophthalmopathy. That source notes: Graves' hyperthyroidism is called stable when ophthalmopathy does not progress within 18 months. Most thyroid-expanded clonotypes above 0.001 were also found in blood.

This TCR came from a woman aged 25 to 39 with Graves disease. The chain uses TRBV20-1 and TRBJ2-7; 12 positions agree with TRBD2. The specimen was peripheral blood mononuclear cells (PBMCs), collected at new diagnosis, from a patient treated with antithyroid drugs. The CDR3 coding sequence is TGCAGTGCTAGAGGACTAGCGGGGGCCTACGAGCAGTACTTC. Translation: CSARGLAGAYEQYF.